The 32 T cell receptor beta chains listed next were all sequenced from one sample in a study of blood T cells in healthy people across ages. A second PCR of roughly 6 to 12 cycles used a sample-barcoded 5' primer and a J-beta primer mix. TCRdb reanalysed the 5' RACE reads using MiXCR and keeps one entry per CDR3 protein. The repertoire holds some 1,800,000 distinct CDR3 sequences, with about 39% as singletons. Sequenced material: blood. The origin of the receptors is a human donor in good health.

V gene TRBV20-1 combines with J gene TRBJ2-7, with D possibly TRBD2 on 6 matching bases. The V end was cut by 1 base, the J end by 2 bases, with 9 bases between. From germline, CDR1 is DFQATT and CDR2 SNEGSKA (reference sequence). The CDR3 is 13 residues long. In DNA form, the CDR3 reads TGCAGTGCTAGAGCGGGAGTTGCCTACGAGCAGTACTTC. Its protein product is CSARAGVAYEQYF.

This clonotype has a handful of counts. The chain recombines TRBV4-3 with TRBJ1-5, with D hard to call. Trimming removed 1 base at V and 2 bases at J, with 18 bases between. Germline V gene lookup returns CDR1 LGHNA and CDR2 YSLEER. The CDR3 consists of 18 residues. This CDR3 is CASSQADQEPKGNQPQHF. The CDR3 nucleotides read TGCGCCAGCAGCCAAGCCGACCAAGAGCCTAAGGGCAATCAGCCCCAGCATTTT.

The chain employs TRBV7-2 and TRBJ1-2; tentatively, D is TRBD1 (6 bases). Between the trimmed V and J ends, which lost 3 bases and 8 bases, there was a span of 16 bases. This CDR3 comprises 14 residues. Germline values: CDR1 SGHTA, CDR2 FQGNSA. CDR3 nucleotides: TGTGCCAGCAGCTTCCAGGGGCTGGGAGGAGGCTACACCTTC. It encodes CASSFQGLGGGYTF.

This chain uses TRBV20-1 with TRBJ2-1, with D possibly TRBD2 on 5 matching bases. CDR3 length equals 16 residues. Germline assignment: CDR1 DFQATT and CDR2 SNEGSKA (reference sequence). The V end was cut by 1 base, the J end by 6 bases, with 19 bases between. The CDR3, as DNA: TGCAGTGCTAGAGCTCACACTAGTAGAGGAGGCAATGAGCAGTTCTTC. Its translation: CSARAHTSRGGNEQFF.

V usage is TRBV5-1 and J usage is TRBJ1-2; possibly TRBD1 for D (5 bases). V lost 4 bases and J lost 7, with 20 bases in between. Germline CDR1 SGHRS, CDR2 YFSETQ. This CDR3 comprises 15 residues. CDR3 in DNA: TGCGCCAGCAGCCTAAACGAGGGGCGGTTAGGTGGCTACACCTTC. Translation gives CASSLNEGRLGGYTF.

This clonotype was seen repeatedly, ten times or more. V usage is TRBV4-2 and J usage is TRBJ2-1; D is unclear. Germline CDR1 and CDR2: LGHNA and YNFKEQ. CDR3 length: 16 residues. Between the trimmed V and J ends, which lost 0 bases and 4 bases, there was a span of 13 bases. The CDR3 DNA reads TGTGCCAGCAGCCAAGATCTAGGTCGCCCGTACAATGAGCAGTTCTTC. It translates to CASSQDLGRPYNEQFF.

Here the CDR3 reads CSVAGLMRLKDGYTF. The CDR3 DNA sequence: TGCAGCGTTGCAGGGTTAATGCGCTTAAAGGATGGCTACACCTTC. The gene calls are TRBV29-1 and TRBJ1-2, with D perhaps TRBD1 (5 bases). Germline V gene sequence: CDR1 SQVTM, CDR2 ANQGSEA. CDR3 length: 15 residues. The V gene lost 4 bases and the J gene lost 6 bases, with 21 bases spanning the gap.

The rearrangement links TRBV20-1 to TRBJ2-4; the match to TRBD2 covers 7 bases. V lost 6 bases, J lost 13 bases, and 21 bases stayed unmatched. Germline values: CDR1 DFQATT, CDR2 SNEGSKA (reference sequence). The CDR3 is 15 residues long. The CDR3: CSATVRGRGGGEQYF. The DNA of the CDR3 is TGCAGTGCCACAGTACGGGGTCGAGGCGGGGGTGAGCAGTACTTC.

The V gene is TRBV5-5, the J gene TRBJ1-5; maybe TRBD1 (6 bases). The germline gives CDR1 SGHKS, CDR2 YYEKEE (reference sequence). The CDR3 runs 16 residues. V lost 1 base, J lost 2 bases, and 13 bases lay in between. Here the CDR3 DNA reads TGTGCCAGCAGCTTGTTCGGGGGGGCCGGCAATCAGCCCCAGCATTTT. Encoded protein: CASSLFGGAGNQPQHF.

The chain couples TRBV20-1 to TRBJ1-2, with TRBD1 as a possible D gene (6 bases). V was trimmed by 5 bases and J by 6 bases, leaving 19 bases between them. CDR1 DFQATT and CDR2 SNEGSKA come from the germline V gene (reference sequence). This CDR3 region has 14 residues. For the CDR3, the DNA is TGCAGTGCTCACCGACAGGAAGGCGACCATGGCTACACCTTC. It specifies CSAHRQEGDHGYTF.

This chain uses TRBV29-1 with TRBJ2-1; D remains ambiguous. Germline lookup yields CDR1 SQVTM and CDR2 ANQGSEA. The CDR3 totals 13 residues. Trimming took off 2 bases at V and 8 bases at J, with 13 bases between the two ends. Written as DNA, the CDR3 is TGCAGCGTTGAATTCCGGCTAGGCTATGAGCAGTTCTTC. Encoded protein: CSVEFRLGYEQFF.

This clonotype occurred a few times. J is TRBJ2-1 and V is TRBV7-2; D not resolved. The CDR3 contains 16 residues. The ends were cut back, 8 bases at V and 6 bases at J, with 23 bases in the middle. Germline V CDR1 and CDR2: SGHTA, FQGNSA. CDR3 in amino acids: CASGWSPVRSFNEQFF. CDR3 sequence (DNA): TGTGCCAGCGGATGGTCTCCGGTGCGTAGTTTCAATGAGCAGTTCTTC.

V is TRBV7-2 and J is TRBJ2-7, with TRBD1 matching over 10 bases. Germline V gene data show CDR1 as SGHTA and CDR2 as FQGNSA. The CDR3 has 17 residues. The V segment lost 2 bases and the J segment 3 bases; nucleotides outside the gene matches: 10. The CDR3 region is CASSLKRLGDRGYEQYF. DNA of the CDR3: TGTGCCAGCAGCTTAAAAAGATTAGGGGACAGGGGCTACGAGCAGTACTTC.

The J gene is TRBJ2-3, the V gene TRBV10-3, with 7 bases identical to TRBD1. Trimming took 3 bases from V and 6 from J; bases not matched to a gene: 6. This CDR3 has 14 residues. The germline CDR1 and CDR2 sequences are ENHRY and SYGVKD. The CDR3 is CAISEGTVVDTQYF. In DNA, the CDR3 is TGTGCCATCAGTGAAGGGACAGTTGTGGATACGCAGTATTTT.

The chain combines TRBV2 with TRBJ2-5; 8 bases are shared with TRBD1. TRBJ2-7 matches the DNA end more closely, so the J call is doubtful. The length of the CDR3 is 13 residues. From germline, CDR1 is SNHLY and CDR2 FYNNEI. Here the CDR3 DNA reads TGTGCCAGCAGTGCAGAAACAGGGGGCGAGCAGTACTTC. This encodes CASSAETGGEQYF.

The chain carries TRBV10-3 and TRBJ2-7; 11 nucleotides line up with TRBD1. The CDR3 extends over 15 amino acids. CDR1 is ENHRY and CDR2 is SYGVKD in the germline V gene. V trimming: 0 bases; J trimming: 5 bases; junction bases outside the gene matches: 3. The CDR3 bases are TGTGCCATCAGTGAGTCCGGGACAGGGGGGCACGAGCAGTACTTC. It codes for CAISESGTGGHEQYF.

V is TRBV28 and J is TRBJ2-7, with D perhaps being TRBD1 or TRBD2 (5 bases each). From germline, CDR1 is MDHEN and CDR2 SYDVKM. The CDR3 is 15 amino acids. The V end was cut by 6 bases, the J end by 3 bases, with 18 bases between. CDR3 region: CASRSKPGRYYEQYF. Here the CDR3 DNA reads TGTGCCAGCAGGTCTAAACCGGGACGGTACTACGAGCAGTACTTC.

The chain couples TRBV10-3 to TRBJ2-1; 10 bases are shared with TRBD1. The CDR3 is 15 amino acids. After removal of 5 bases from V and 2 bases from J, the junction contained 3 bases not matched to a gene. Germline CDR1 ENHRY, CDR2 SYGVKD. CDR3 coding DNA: TGTGCCATCAGTTTCGACAGGGGGCCCTACAATGAGCAGTTCTTC. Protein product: CAISFDRGPYNEQFF.

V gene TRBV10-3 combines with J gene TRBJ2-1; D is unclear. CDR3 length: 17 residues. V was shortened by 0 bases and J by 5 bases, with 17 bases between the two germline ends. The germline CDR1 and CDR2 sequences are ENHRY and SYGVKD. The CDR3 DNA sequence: TGTGCCATCAGTGAGTCGGTTCTGTCCCAAGGACACAATGAGCAGTTCTTC. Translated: CAISESVLSQGHNEQFF.

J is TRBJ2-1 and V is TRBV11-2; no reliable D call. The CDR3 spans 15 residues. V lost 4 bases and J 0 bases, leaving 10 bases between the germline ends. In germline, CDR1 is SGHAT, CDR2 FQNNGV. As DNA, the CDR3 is TGTGCCAGCAGCTATGAAAGGAGCTCCTACAATGAGCAGTTCTTC. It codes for CASSYERSSYNEQFF.

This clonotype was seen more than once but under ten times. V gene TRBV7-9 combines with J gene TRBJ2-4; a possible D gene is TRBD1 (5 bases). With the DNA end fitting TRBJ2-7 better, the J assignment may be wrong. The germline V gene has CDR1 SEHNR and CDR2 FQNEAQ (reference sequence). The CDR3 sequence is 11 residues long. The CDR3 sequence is CADIRVGEQYF. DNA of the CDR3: TGTGCCGATATCAGGGTAGGCGAGCAGTACTTC.

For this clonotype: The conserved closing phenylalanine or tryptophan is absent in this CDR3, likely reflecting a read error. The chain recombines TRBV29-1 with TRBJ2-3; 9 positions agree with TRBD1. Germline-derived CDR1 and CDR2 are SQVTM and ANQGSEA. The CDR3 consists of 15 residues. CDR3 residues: CIATLQGASTDTQYC. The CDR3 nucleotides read TGCATCGCCACCTTACAGGGGGCAAGCACAGATACGCAGTATTGT.

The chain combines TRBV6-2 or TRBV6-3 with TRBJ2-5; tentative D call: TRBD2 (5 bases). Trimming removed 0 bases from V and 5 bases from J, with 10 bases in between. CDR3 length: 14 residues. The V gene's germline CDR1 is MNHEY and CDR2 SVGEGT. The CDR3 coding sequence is TGTGCCAGCAGTTACTCGCGACCGGGGGAGACCCAGTACTTC. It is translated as CASSYSRPGETQYF.

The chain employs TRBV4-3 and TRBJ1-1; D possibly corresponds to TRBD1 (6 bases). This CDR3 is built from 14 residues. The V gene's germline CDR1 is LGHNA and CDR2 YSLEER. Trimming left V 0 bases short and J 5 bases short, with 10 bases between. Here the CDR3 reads CASSQDTGRTEAFF. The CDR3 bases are TGCGCCAGCAGCCAAGATACAGGGAGGACTGAAGCTTTCTTT.

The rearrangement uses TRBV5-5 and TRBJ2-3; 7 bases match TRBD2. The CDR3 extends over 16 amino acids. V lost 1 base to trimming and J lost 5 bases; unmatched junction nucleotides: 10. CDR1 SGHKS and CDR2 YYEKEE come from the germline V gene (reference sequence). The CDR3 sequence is CASSLRFREEGDTQYF. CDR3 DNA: TGTGCCAGCAGCTTGAGGTTTCGGGAGGAGGGAGATACGCAGTATTTT.

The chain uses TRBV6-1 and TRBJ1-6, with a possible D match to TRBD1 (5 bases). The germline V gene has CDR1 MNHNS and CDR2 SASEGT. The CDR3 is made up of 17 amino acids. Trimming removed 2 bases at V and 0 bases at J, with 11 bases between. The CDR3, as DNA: TGTGCCAGCAGTGAATTCTCTGGGGGCTCCTATAATTCACCCCTCCACTTT. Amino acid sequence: CASSEFSGGSYNSPLHF.

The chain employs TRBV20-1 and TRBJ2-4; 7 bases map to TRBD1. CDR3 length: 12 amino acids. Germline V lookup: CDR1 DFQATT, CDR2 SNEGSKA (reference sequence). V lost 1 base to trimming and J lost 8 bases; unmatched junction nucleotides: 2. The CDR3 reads CSARGRGYIQYF. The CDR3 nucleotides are TGCAGTGCTAGAGGCAGGGGGTACATTCAGTACTTC.

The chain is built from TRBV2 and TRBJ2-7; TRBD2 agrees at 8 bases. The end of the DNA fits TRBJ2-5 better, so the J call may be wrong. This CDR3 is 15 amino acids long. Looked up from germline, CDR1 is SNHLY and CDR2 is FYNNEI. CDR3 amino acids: CASRDPGGGLETQYF. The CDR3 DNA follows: TGTGCCAGCAGGGATCCGGGGGGGGGCCTCGAGACCCAGTACTTC.

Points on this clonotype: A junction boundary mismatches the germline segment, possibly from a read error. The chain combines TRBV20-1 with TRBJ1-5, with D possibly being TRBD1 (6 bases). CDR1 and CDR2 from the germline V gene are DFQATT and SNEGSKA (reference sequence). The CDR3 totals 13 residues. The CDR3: CSARGDTNQLQHF. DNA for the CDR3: TGCAGTGCTAGGGGGGACACAAATCAGCTCCAGCATTTT.

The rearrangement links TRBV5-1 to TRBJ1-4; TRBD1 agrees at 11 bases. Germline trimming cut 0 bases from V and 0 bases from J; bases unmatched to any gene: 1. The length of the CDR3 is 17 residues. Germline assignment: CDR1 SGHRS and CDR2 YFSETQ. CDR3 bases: TGCGCCAGCAGCTTGGTGGGACAGGGGGCAACTAATGAAAAACTGTTTTTT. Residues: CASSLVGQGATNEKLFF.

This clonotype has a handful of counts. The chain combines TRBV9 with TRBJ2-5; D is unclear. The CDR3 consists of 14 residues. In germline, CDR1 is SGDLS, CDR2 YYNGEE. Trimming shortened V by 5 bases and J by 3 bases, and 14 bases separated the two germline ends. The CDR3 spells CASSSKGRKETQYF. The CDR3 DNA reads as TGTGCCAGCAGTTCAAAGGGCCGGAAAGAGACCCAGTACTTC.

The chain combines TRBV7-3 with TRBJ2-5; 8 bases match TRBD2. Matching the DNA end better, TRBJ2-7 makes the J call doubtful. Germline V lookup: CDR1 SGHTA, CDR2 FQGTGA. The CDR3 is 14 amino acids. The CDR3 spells CASSRSGSGGEQYF. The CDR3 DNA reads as TGTGCCAGCAGCCGGAGTGGCAGCGGGGGCGAGCAGTACTTC.